This is a list of T cell receptor beta chains from one sample in a study of blood T cell repertoires in COVID-19. This table comes from immunoSEQ multiplex PCR, and its TCRdb copy is limited to in-frame clones, with some not included. The sample lists 140,000 to 150,000 clones, more than 65% occurring once. Sequencing input: peripheral blood. These receptors were obtained from a man aged 60-69 years with active or convalescent COVID-19. The CDR3 runs from the conserved cysteine through the conserved F or W. The D gene is left open where the match is weak. Size tells how often a clone was seen (once, few, many) or the class of an expanded clone, and some rows leave it out.

D	size	V	J	CDR3	DNA
NA	NA	TRBV25-1	TRBJ2-1	CASSPTIHEDEQFF	TGTGCCAGCAGTCCTACCATACATGAGGATGAGCAGTTCTTC
TRBD1	few	TRBV18	TRBJ2-4	CASSPGTGTENIQYF	TGTGCCAGCTCACCAGGGACAGGGACTGAGAACATTCAGTACTTC
TRBD1	once	TRBV6-5	TRBJ2-3	CASSPGQSSTDTQYF	TGTGCCAGCAGTCCGGGACAGTCTAGCACAGATACGCAGTATTTT
NA	once	TRBV30	TRBJ1-5	CAWSAQTTSNQPQHF	TGTGCCTGGAGTGCTCAGACTACTAGCAATCAGCCCCAGCATTTT
NA	NA	TRBV5-1	TRBJ1-4	CASRVGDNEKLFF	TGCGCCAGCAGGGTCGGGGATAATGAAAAACTGTTTTTT
NA	NA	TRBV12-3/TRBV12-4	TRBJ1-2	CASSWASNYGYTF	TGTGCCAGCAGTTGGGCCTCTAACTATGGCTACACCTTC
NA	NA	TRBV7-6	TRBJ1-1	CASSQQDKMNTEAFF	TGTGCCAGCAGCCAACAGGACAAGATGAACACTGAAGCTTTCTTT
NA	NA	TRBV19	TRBJ1-4	CASSMQGWKEKLFF	TGTGCCAGTAGTATGCAGGGGTGGAAAGAAAAACTGTTTTTT
TRBD2	NA	TRBV19	TRBJ2-3	CASSLGGTRSTDTQYF	TGTGCCAGTAGCCTGGGGGGGACCCGAAGCACAGATACGCAGTATTTT
NA	once	TRBV11-2	TRBJ2-5	CASTLGSERETQYF	TGTGCCAGCACCCTCGGATCGGAGAGGGAGACCCAGTACTTC
TRBD2	once	TRBV20-1	TRBJ2-1	CSASGSEGTRGNEQFF	TGCAGTGCTAGTGGCAGTGAGGGGACTAGGGGCAATGAGCAGTTCTTC
NA	once	TRBV4-3	TRBJ1-5	CASSPGLHNQPQHF	TGCGCCAGCAGCCCGGGACTCCACAATCAGCCCCAGCATTTT
NA	NA	TRBV7-8	TRBJ1-3	CASSLATGVSGNTIYF	TGTGCCAGCAGCTTAGCGACAGGCGTCTCTGGAAACACCATATATTTT
NA	NA	TRBV5-1	TRBJ1-2	CASSLQGRGYGYTF	TGCGCCAGCAGCTTGCAGGGAAGGGGCTATGGCTACACCTTC
NA	NA	TRBV15	TRBJ1-3	CATRKPNSGNTIYF	TGTGCCACCAGGAAACCTAACTCTGGAAACACCATATATTTT